This TCR beta chain was sequenced in a study of T-cell reconstitution after alpha-beta-depleted transplantation in children. The library targeted TCRbeta and was prepared with unique molecular identifiers. One entry per CDR3 protein, called by TCRdb with MiXCR from the PCR reads. The table includes 230,000 or so distinct CDR3 sequences, 12% detected once. With 3 bases removed from V and 1 base from J, the gap between germline ends came to 13 bases. This CDR3 spans 16 amino acids. The germline V gene has CDR1 MNHEY and CDR2 SVGAGI. This clonotype was seen repeatedly, ten times or more. The sample in question was PBMCs from the stem cell graft donor, obtained from the stem cell graft. The receptor comes from a human donor who donated a stem cell graft to a child with acute lymphoblastic leukemia. The gene calls are TRBV6-5 and TRBJ1-3, with D unclear. DNA for the CDR3: TGTGCCAGCAGTTATCCTAGGCCGTATTCTGGAAACACCATATATTTT. It specifies CASSYPRPYSGNTIYF.